Presented here are 14 T cell receptor beta chains from one specimen sequenced in a study of blood T cell repertoires in COVID-19 (dated by TCRdb to 2018 to 2021). Library preparation employed the immunoSEQ multiplex PCR assay. TCRdb took this table from immuneACCESS and kept in-frame rearrangements with V and J called. Such tables lack part of the clones; where checked against another copy, unresolved V genes explain under half of the gap, and the rest is unexplained. This sample holds some 130,000 clones; roughly 84% were observed only once. The leading ten clones occupy approximately 5% of the sample. Material: PBMCs or T cells enriched from blood (not recorded which). All receptors come from a man in his forties with acute COVID-19.

The V call is TRBV28, the J call TRBJ1-4; 10 bases are shared with TRBD1. Losses at the gene ends were 6 bases for V and 8 bases for J; bases not matched to a gene: 9. This CDR3 contains 15 residues. CDR1 and CDR2 (germline): MDHEN, SYDVKM. Here the CDR3 reads CASSLTGGWWEKLFF. CDR3 in DNA: TGTGCCAGCAGCCTGACAGGGGGCTGGTGGGAAAAACTGTTTTTT.

This clone was observed a single time. The J gene is TRBJ2-7, the V gene TRBV4-3, with a possible D match to TRBD1 (5 bases). The CDR3 is made up of 15 amino acids. Germline CDR1 reads LGHNA; CDR2 reads YSLEER. With 1 base removed from V and 2 bases from J, the gap between germline ends came to 12 bases. The CDR3 is CASSQGWGDPYEQYF. The CDR3 nucleotides read TGCGCCAGCAGCCAAGGTTGGGGCGATCCCTACGAGCAGTACTTC.

Regarding this clone: Compared with germline, one end of the junction differs, possibly owing to a read error. The sample carries other DNA sequences with the same CDR3. The chain is built from TRBV7-2 and TRBJ2-7; 9 nucleotides align to TRBD1. The CDR3 covers 16 residues. Germline values: CDR1 SGHTA, CDR2 FQGNSA. Here the CDR3 DNA reads TGTGCCAGCAGCTTAACCGGGACAGGGTGGTACTACGAACAGTACTTC. Protein: CASSLTGTGWYYEQYF.

V and J are TRBV11-3 and TRBJ2-1, with TRBD2 matching over 9 bases. V was clipped by 1 base and J by 3 bases; unmatched bases: 4. CDR1 is SGHNT and CDR2 is YENEEA in the germline V gene. This CDR3 has 16 amino acids. The CDR3 loop is CASSLGSSGIYNEQFF. CDR3 sequence (DNA): TGTGCCAGCAGCTTAGGTTCTAGCGGGATCTACAATGAGCAGTTCTTC.

This clone was counted once. V is TRBV7-6 and J is TRBJ1-4, with D possibly being TRBD1 (6 bases). Germline assignment: CDR1 SGHVS and CDR2 FNYEAQ. Trimming took 5 bases from V and 10 from J, leaving 23 bases between them. The CDR3 runs to 16 residues. CDR3 loop: CASSPRTDLNLGKLFF. CDR3 DNA: TGTGCCAGCAGCCCAAGGACAGACCTGAACTTGGGAAAACTGTTTTTT.

The genes are TRBV9 and TRBJ2-7, with 7 bases fitting TRBD2. Trimming cost V 0 bases and J 0 bases; bases outside gene matches: 3. This CDR3 is built from 15 residues. Germline lookup yields CDR1 SGDLS and CDR2 YYNGEE. CDR3 bases: TGTGCCAGCAGCGTAGGTCGCGGGAGCTCCTACGAGCAGTACTTC. It encodes CASSVGRGSSYEQYF.

The rearrangement joins TRBV19 to TRBJ2-3, with 10 bases identical to TRBD2. CDR1 is LNHDA and CDR2 is SQIVND in the germline V gene (reference sequence). The CDR3 is 15 residues long. The V gene end was trimmed by 4 bases and the J gene end by 5 bases; junction bases not matched to a gene: 6. In nucleotides, the CDR3 is TGTGCCAGTAGTACTAGCGGGAGCCGAGGAGATACGCAGTATTTT. This sequence encodes CASSTSGSRGDTQYF.

The V and J genes are TRBV5-1 and TRBJ2-7; 8 nucleotides agree with TRBD1. Germline assignment: CDR1 SGHRS and CDR2 YFSETQ. Trimming at V came to 1 base and at J to 4 bases, leaving 7 bases not matched to a gene. The CDR3 runs 15 residues. The CDR3 reads CASSLTRGRLYEQYF. Here the CDR3 DNA reads TGCGCCAGCAGCTTGACCAGGGGGCGCCTTTACGAGCAGTACTTC.

This rearrangement joins TRBV9 to TRBJ1-1; D may be TRBD1 (6 bases). The CDR3 contains 15 residues. Germline-derived CDR1 and CDR2 are SGDLS and YYNGEE. The ends were cut back, 0 bases at V and 1 base at J, with 10 bases in the middle. DNA of the CDR3: TGTGCCAGCAGCGTAGATGGGACACCGAACACTGAAGCTTTCTTT. This gives the protein CASSVDGTPNTEAFF.

V usage is TRBV11-3 and J usage is TRBJ1-2; 7 bases align to TRBD1. Looked up from germline, CDR1 is SGHNT and CDR2 is YENEEA. The CDR3 runs 14 residues. After removal of 7 bases from V and 5 bases from J, the junction contained 10 bases not matched to a gene. CDR3: CASNPGTAFYGYTF. CDR3 in DNA: TGTGCCAGCAACCCCGGGACAGCCTTTTATGGCTACACCTTC.

This clone has more than one count but fewer than ten. The chain uses TRBV6-2 or TRBV6-3 and TRBJ2-2; D is possibly TRBD2 (6 bases). The ends were cut back, 6 bases at V and 7 bases at J, with 12 bases in the middle. This CDR3 has 13 amino acids. CDR1 is MNHEY, CDR2 SVGEGT, per germline. For the CDR3, the DNA is TGTGCCAGCAGCCTGGGGGAGGTCGGGGAGCTGTTTTTT. Protein product: CASSLGEVGELFF.

The CDR3 nucleotides are TGTGCCAGTAGTATCCGGGGTTCACCCCTCCACTTT. Protein product: CASSIRGSPLHF. The V call is TRBV19, the J call TRBJ1-6; D not resolved. The ends were cut back, 3 bases at V and 9 bases at J, with 6 bases in the middle. The CDR3 length is 12 residues. CDR1 is LNHDA, CDR2 SQIVND, per germline (reference sequence).

The V and J genes are TRBV25-1 and TRBJ2-7; 7 bases fit TRBD2. The CDR3 has 14 residues. Germline CDR1 reads MGHDK; CDR2 reads SYGVNS. J gave up 4 bases and V 2 bases, and 5 bases lay outside the gene matches. The CDR3 reads CASSETGGLYEQYF. The CDR3 DNA sequence: TGTGCCAGCAGTGAAACGGGAGGACTGTACGAGCAGTACTTC.

The rearrangement uses TRBV28 and TRBJ1-5; 8 bases align to TRBD1. CDR3 length: 12 amino acids. V shed 9 bases and J 6 bases; nucleotides not matched to a gene: 4. CDR1 MDHEN and CDR2 SYDVKM come from the germline V gene. The CDR3 region has the DNA TGTGCCAGTTGGACAGGGTTTCAGCCCCAGCATTTT. Translated, it gives CASWTGFQPQHF.